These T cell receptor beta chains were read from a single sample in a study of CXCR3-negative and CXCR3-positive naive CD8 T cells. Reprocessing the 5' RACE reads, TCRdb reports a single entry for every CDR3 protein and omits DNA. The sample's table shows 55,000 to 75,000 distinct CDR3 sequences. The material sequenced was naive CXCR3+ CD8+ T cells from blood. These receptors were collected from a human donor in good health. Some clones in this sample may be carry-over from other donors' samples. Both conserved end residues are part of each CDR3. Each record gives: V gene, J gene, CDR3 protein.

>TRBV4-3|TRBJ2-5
CASSQAIGIQETQYF
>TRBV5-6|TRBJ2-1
CASSPINNEQFF
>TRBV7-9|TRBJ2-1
CASSRTGPSYNEQFF
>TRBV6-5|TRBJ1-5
CASTTPGRDQPQHF
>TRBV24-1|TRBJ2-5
CATSDWTGQETQYF
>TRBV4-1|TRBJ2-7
CASSQLSGAGGRSYEQYF
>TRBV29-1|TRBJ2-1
CSVPGNSAYNEQFF
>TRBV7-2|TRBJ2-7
CASSPGTGGYF
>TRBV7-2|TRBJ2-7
CASSLYEGTTYEQYF
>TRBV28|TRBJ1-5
CASSFILGNQPQHF
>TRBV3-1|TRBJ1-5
CASGRGIDSNQPQHF
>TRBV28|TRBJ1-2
CASSPLAAGDDYGYTF
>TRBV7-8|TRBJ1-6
CASSLAGTERNSPLHF
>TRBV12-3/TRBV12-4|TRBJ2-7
CASSSSPPPGYEQYF
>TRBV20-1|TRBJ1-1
CSARPGDTEAFF
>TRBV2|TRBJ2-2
CASKAGFANTGELFF
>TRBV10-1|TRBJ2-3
CASSPGGVSTDTQYF
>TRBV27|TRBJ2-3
CASSSLRVASTDTQYF
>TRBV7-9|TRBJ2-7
CASSQGSGVRPYEQYF
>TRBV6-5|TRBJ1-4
CASRESVGAGEKLFF
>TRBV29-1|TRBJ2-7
CSVAESGLNYEQYF
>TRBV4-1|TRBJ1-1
CASSQDGVAGLNTEAFF
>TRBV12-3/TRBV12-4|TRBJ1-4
CASSPGSNEKLFF
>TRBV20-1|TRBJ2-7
CSARTASSYEQYF
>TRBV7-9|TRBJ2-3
CASSYGGPDTQYF
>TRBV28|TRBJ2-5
CASSLDGFYETQYF
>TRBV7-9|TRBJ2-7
CASSLTGSGEQYF
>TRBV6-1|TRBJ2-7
CASTLRHSTYEQYF
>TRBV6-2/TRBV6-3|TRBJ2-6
CASSPLVSGANVLTF
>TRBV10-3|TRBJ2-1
CAISESWGTSSEEQFF
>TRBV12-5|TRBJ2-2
CASGLLGTSTNTGELFF
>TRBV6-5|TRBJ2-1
CASRPSSGGLNEQFF
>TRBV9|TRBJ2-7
CASSPGGGAPYEQYF
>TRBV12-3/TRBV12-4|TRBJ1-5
CASSPGGHQPQHF
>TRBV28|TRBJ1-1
CASRPHSWGMNTEAFF